This entry lists 4 T cell receptor beta chains sequenced from one sample in a study of cytomegalovirus exposure and HLA in healthy donors. PCR primers comprised 60 Vbeta and 13 Jbeta primers. The method was immunoSEQ multiplex PCR; TCRdb's version includes in-frame clones alone and lacks a portion of them. The table records about 120,000 clones, 75% to 90% of them present only once. Sequencing was done on a sample of PBMCs. These TCRs come from a man between 18 and 35 years old in good health and CMV-seropositive.

The V and J genes are TRBV4-1 and TRBJ1-1, with D hard to call. CDR3 size: 16 residues. Germline loops: CDR1 MGHRA, CDR2 YSYEKL. The V end was cut by 0 bases, the J end by 1 base, with 12 bases between. The CDR3 region has the DNA TGCGCCAGCAGCCAAGAGGGCGAAGGAGGGAACACTGAAGCTTTCTTT. Translated, it gives CASSQEGEGGNTEAFF.

The V call is TRBV28, the J call TRBJ2-7; the D gene is possibly TRBD2 (5 bases). Germline V CDR1 and CDR2: MDHEN, SYDVKM. Trimming removed 5 bases at V and 0 bases at J, with 14 bases between. This CDR3 has 15 residues. CDR3 sequence: CASSPPPDSSYEQYF. CDR3 bases: TGTGCCAGCAGTCCACCCCCGGACTCCTCCTACGAGCAGTACTTC.

The DNA of the CDR3 is TGTGCCAGTAATTCCTTGGGGGCAGTCATGAACTATGGCTACACCTTC. It codes for CASNSLGAVMNYGYTF. V is TRBV19 and J is TRBJ1-2; D might be TRBD1 (6 bases). Between the trimmed V and J ends, which lost 7 bases and 2 bases, there was a span of 20 bases. The CDR3 contains 16 residues. The germline gives CDR1 LNHDA, CDR2 SQIVND (reference sequence).

This clone came up many times. The chain uses TRBV5-6 and TRBJ1-1; TRBD1 is a possible D gene (5 bases). Germline CDR1 and CDR2: SGHDT and YYEEEE. This CDR3 is built from 15 residues. Trimming cost V 4 bases and J 8 bases, with 21 bases left between them. DNA for the CDR3: TGTGCCAGCAGCCTGAACTCGGGGGGGGAAGAAGAAGCTTTCTTT. It yields the protein CASSLNSGGEEEAFF.